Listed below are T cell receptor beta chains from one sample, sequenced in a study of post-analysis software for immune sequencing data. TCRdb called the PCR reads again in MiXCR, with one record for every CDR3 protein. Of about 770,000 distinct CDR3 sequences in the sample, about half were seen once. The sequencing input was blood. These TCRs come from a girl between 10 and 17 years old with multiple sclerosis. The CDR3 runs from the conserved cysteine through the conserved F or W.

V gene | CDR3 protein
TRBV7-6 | CASSLLTGVDQYF
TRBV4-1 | CASSQDMTSGYEQYF
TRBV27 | CASSPQAGGYGYTF
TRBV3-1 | CASSQTRDQPQHF
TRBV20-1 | CSGRPGHSTDTQYF
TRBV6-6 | CASRPYVGANEQFF
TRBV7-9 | CASSTTAGLLSGANVLTF
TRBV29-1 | CSVRRDTQYF
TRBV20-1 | CSAPPPDWPHNEQFF
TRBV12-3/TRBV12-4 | CASSFFAEVWTGKGEGYTF
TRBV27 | CASSLGGGTAAYEQYF
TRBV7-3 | CASSLRREGDYNEQFF
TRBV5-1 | CASSLASATGNYGYTF
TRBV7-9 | CASRAGTSSTDTQYF
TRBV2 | CASILGRDSGANVLTF
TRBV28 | CASSFWTESSGANVLTF
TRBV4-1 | CASSQDRGGRSGEQYF
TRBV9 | CASSPRRGGISYEQYF
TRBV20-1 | CSATGGGSNTEAFF
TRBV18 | CASSYRSGLAINEQFF
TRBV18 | CASSPLQGLSTDTQYF
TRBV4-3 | CASSQTQGRGIIPQHF
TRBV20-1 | CSARVWRAGQETQYF
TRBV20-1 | CSARGTKSYEQYF
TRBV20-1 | CSARAADTQYF
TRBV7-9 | CASSPSYRAYEQYF
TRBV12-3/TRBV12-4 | CASSFGDLGEQYF
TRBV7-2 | CASSLEEARKGGYNEQFF
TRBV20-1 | CSAGRLAGDLISYEQYF
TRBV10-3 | CAIDRAPDSPKYF
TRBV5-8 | CAGSLRFRDEQYF
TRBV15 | CATQTTGLLSSGANVLTF
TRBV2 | CASRTPGGTNEKLFF
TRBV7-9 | CASSSEPANTEAFF
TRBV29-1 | CSVLPDTQYF
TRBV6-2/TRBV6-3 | CATMETGPHYEQYF
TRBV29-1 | CSVEQGAGETQYF
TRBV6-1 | CASSEARIAGQETQYF
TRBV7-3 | CASSPNPSGGTQYF
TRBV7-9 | CTSSETTGGYNEQFF
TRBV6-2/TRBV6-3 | CASGKQGFRQPQHF
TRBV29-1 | CSVEGQAPYEQYF
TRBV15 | CATSSPGTPFPGYTF
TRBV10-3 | CAISESFGRGSGYTF
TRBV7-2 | CASSLLGVKETQYF
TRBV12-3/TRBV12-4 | CASSSAQDTQYF
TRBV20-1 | CSAPSPGKEKLFF
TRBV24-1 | CATSDSRGGGPGNEQFF
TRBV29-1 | CSVETAANPYEQYF